Sequencing of this T cell receptor (beta chain) was carried out in a study of regulatory T cells in long-lasting Graves disease. Study overall: Newly diagnosed Graves' patients took antithyroid drugs under 3 months.

The ends were cut back, 7 bases at V and 7 bases at J, with 8 bases in the middle. CDR3 size: 11 residues. Germline CDR1 reads LNHDA; CDR2 reads SQIVND (reference sequence). CDR3 regions were amplified by Arm-PCR using iRepertoire HTBI primers to build TCR beta libraries. TCRdb reprocessed the multiplex PCR reads with MiXCR, giving one entry per CDR3 protein. The data hold approximately 440,000 distinct CDR3 sequences, with roughly 15% observed a single time. Time point here: newly diagnosed GD, antithyroid drugs for less than 3 months. Construction of the TCR library relied on RNA isolated from PBMCs. Patients hailed from an endocrinology department in Xi'an, China. These data were also reused for a study on T cells in Graves' hyperthyroidism and ophthalmopathy. That source reports: The authors deemed Graves' hyperthyroidism stable absent ophthalmopathy progression within 18 months. Most clonotypes expanded in thyroid above 0.001 were likewise present in blood.

The gene calls are TRBV19 and TRBJ2-1; D is unclear. Sequenced here: peripheral blood mononuclear cells (PBMCs), sampled at new diagnosis, from a patient treated with antithyroid drugs. This TCR derives from a man aged 40-49 years with Graves disease. This CDR3 reads CASTNGNEQFF. For the CDR3, the DNA is TGTGCCAGTACTAACGGGAATGAGCAGTTCTTC.